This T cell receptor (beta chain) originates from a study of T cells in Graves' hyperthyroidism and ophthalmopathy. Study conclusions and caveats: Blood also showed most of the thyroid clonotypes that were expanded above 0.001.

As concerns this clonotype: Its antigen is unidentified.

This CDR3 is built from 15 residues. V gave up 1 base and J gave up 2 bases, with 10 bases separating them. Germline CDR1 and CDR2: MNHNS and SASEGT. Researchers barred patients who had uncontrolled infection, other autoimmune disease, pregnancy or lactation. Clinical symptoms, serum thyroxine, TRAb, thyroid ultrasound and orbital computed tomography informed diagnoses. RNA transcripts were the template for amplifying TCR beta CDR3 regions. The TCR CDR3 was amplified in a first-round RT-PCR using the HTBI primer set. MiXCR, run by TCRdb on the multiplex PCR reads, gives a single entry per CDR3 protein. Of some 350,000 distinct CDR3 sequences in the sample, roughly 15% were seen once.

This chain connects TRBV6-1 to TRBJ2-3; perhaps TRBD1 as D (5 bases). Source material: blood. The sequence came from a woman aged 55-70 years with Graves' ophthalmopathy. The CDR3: CASSEGLGVTDTQYF. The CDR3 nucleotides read TGTGCCAGCAGTGAAGGGTTAGGGGTCACAGATACGCAGTATTTT.